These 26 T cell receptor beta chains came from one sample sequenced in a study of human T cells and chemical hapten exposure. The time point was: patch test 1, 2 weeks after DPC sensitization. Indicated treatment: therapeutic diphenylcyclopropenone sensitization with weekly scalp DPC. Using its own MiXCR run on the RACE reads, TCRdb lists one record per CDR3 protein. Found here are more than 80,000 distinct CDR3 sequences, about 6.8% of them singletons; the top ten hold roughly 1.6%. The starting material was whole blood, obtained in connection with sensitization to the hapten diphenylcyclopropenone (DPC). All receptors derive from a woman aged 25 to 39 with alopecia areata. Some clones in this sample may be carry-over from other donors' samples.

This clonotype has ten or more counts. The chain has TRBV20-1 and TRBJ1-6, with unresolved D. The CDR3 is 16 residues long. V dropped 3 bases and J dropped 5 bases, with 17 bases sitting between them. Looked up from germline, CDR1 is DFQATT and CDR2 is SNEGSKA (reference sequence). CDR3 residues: CSASLHRKGHNSPLHF. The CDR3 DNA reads TGCAGTGCTAGCTTGCACCGCAAAGGTCATAATTCACCCCTCCACTTT.

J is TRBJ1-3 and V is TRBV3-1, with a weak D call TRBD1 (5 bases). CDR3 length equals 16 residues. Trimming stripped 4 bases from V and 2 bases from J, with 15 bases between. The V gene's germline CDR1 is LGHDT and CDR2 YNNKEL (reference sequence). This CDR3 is CASSLPGQGPGNTIYF. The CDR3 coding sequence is TGTGCCAGCAGCCTACCCGGCCAGGGCCCTGGAAACACCATATATTTT.

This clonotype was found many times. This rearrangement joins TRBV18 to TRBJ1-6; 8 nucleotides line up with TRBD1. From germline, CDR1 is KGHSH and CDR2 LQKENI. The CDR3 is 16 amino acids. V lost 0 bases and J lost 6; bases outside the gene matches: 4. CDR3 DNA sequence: TGTGCCAGCTCACCACCGGGCACAGGGGGTAATTCACCCCTCCACTTT. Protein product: CASSPPGTGGNSPLHF.

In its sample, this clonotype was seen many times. The CDR3 DNA sequence: TGTGCCAGCAGCCCAGGGGGCGCGAGCAATCAGCCCCAGCATTTT. It translates to CASSPGGASNQPQHF. The V and J genes are TRBV6-4 and TRBJ1-5; 8 bases are shared with TRBD1. The CDR3 runs to 15 residues. Germline CDR1 reads MRHNA; CDR2 reads SNTAGT. With V trimmed by 6 bases and J by 1 base, 5 bases remained unmatched.

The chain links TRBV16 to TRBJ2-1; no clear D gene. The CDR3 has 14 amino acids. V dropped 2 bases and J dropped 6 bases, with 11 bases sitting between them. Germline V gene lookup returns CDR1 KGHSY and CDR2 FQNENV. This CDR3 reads CASSQPTGSNEQFF. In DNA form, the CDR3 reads TGTGCCAGCAGCCAACCAACTGGTAGCAATGAGCAGTTCTTC.

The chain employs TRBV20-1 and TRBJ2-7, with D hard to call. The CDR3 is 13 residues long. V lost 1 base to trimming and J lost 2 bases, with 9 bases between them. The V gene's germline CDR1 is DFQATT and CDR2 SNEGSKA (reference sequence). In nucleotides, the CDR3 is TGCAGTGCTAGAGGTACTGTGCCCTACGAGCAGTACTTC. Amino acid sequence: CSARGTVPYEQYF.

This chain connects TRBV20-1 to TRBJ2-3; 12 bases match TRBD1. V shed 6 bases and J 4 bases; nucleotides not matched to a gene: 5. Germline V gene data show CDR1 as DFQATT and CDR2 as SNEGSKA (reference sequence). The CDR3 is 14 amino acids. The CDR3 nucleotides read TGCAGTGCGGGACAGGGGGCGGCCGCAGATACGCAGTATTTT. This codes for CSAGQGAAADTQYF.

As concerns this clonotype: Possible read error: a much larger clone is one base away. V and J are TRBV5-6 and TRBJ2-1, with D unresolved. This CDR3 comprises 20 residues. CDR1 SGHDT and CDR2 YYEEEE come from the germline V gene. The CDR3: CASSLVSSRPWSINWNEQSF. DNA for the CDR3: TGTGCCAGCAGCTTGGTGTCCTCCCGTCCGTGGTCTATCAATTGGAATGAGCAGTCCTTC. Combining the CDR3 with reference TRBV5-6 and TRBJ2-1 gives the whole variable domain DAGVTQSPTHLIKTRGQQVTLRCSPKSGHDTVSWYQQALGQGPQFIFQYYEEEERQRGNFPDRFSGHQFPNYSSELNVNALLLGDSALYLCASSLVSSRPWSINWNEQSFGPGTRLTVL.

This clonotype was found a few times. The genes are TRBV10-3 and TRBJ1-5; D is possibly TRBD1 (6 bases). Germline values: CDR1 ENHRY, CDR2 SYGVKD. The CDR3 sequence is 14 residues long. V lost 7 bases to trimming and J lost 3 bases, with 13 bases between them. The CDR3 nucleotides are TGTGCCATCAAGGCCGGGGGCGTCAATCAGCCCCAGCATTTT. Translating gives CAIKAGGVNQPQHF.

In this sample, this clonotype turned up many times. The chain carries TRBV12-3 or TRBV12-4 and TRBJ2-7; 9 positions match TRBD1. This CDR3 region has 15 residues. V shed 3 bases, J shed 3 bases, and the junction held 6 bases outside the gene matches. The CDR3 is CASSLGQGNFYEQYF. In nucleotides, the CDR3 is TGTGCCAGCAGTTTGGGACAGGGCAACTTCTACGAGCAGTACTTC.

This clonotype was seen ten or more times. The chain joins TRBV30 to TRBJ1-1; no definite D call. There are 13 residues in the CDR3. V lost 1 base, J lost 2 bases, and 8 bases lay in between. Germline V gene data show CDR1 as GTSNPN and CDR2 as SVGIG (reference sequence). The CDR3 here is CAWSELLNTEAFF. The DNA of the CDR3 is TGTGCCTGGAGTGAGCTGCTCAACACTGAAGCTTTCTTT.

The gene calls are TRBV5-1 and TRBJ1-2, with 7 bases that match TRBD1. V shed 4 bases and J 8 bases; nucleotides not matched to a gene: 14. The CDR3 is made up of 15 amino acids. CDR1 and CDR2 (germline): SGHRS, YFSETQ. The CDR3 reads CASSPAITGAGGYTF. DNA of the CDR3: TGCGCCAGCAGCCCGGCGATTACAGGGGCCGGCGGCTACACCTTC.

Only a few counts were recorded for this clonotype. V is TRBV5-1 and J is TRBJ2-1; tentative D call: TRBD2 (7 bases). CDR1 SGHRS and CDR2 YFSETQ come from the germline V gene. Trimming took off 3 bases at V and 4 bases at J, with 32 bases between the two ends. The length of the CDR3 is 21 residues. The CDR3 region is CASSSRLSRGGTHSRYNEQFF. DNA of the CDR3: TGCGCCAGCAGCTCACGTCTCTCGAGGGGGGGTACCCATTCCCGTTACAATGAGCAGTTCTTC.

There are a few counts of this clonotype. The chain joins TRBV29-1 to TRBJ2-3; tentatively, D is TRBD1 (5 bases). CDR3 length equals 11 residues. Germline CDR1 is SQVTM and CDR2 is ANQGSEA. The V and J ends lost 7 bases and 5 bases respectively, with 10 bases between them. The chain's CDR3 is CSGQFRDTQYF. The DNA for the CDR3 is TGCAGCGGACAGTTTCGAGATACGCAGTATTTT.

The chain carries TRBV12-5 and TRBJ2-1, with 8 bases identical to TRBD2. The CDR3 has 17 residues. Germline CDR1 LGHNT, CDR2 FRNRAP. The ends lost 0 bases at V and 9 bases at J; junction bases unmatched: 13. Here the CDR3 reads CASGLVIGGAGAGEQFF. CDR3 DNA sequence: TGTGCTAGTGGTTTGGTAATTGGGGGAGCGGGGGCTGGTGAGCAGTTCTTC.

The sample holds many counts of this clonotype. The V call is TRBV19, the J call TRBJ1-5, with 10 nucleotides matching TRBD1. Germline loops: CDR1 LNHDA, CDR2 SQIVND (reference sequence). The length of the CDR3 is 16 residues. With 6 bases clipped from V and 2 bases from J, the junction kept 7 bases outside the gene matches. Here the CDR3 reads CASRRSGTGGNQPQHF. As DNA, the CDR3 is TGTGCCAGTAGAAGATCAGGGACAGGGGGCAATCAGCCCCAGCATTTT.

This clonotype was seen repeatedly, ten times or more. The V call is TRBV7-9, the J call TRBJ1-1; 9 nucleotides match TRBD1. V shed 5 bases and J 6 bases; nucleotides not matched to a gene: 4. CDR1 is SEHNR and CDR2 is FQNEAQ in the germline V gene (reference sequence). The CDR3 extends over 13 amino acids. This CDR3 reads CASSVDRGSEAFF. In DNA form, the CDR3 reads TGTGCCAGCAGCGTGGACAGGGGATCTGAAGCTTTCTTT.

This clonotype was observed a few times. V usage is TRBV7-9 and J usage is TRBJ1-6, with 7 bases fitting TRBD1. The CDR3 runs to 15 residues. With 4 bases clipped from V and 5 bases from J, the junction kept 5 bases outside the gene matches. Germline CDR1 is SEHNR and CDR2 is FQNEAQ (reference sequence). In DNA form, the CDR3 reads TGTGCCAGCAGCTGGACGACAGGGAATAATTCACCCCTCCACTTT. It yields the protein CASSWTTGNNSPLHF.

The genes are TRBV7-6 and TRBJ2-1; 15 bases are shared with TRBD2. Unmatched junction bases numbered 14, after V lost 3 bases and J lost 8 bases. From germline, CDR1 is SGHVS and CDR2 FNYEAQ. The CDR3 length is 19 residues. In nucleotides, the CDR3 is TGTGCCAGCAGCTTGACGGGACTAGCGGGGGGCAGAGGCAGCGATGAGCAGTTCTTC. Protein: CASSLTGLAGGRGSDEQFF.

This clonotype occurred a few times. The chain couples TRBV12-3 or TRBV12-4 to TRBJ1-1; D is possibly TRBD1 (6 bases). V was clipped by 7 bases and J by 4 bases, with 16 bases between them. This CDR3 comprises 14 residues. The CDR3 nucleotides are TGTGCCAGCACCTTCGAGGGGGGAGGCACTGAAGCTTTCTTT. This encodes CASTFEGGGTEAFF.

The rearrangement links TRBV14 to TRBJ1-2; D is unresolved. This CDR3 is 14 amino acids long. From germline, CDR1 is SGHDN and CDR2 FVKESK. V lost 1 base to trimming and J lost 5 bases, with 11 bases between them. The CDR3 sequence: CASSQANCRYGYTF. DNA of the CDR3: TGTGCCAGCAGCCAAGCTAACTGTAGATATGGCTACACCTTC.

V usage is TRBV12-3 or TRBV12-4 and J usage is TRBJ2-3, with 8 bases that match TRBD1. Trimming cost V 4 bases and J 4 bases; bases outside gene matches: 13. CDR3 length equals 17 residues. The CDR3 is CASSSGTGGGDPDTQYF. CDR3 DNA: TGTGCCAGCAGTTCAGGGACAGGCGGCGGCGATCCAGATACGCAGTATTTT.

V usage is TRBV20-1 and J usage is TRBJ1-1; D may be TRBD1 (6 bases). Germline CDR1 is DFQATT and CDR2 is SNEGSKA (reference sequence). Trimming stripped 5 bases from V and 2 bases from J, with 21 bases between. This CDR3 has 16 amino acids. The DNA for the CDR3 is TGCAGTGCTCCACGCTGGGGGGCAGGGGTTAACACTGAAGCTTTCTTT. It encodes CSAPRWGAGVNTEAFF.

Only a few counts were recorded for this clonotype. DNA for the CDR3: TGTGCCAGCAGTTCTCTGGGACAGGCTGGAAACACCATATATTTT. It is translated as CASSSLGQAGNTIYF. The rearrangement links TRBV6-6 to TRBJ1-3; 8 bases match TRBD1. There are 15 residues in the CDR3. J lost 2 bases, V lost 4 bases, and 4 bases had no gene match. Germline-derived CDR1 and CDR2 are MNHNY and SVGAGI (reference sequence).

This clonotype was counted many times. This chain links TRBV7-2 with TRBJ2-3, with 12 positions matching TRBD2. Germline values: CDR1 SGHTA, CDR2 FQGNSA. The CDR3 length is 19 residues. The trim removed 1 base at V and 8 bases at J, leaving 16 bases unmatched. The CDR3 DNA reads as TGTGCCAGCAGCTTAGTTCGGTCTAGCGGGGGGGCCAGGATTGCTACGCAGTATTTT. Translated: CASSLVRSSGGARIATQYF.

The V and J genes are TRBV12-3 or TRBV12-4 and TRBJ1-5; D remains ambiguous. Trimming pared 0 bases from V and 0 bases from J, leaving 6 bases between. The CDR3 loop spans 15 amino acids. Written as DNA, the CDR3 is TGTGCCAGCAGTTTAGCAGGGTTTAGCAATCAGCCCCAGCATTTT. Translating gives CASSLAGFSNQPQHF.